These T cell receptor beta chains were read from a single sample in a study of vaccination and CD4 T cells after COVID-19. Their target antigens are unknown. TCRdb re-derived calls from the PCR reads in MiXCR, one entry per CDR3 protein. The top ten hold 4.5% to 5% of the sample, which has some 25,000 distinct CDR3 sequences, about three fifths seen once. The specimen sequenced was CD4+ T cells from blood, cultured in vitro. The source of these receptors is a human donor who had recovered from COVID-19. CDR3s include the opening cysteine and the closing phenylalanine or tryptophan.

V gene	J gene	CDR3 protein
TRBV24-1	TRBJ1-1	CATSVYRARGTEAFF
TRBV10-2	TRBJ2-1	CASRASGRDEQFF
TRBV24-1	TRBJ2-1	CATSDLRGSNEQFF
TRBV5-1	TRBJ1-2	CASSRGGQGLGYTF
TRBV15	TRBJ1-1	CATSPRYGTEAFF
TRBV4-1	TRBJ1-2	CASSLAGQGRHGYTF
TRBV20-1	TRBJ1-5	CSARGFGRRTYSNQPQHF
TRBV4-2	TRBJ2-2	CASSQGQGFGELFF
TRBV19	TRBJ2-2	CASSTPSGRTTGELFF
TRBV2	TRBJ2-7	CASSPTLGEQYF
TRBV29-1	TRBJ1-1	CSVDVDGGWGTEAFF
TRBV6-1	TRBJ1-2	CASRTGGNYGYTF
TRBV6-5	TRBJ2-5	CASSYKRAETQYF
TRBV7-2	TRBJ2-7	CASSLLGGFYEQYF
TRBV6-2/TRBV6-3	TRBJ1-1	CASSNMGRNTEAFF
TRBV18	TRBJ2-3	CASSPNQGNTDTQYF
TRBV2	TRBJ1-2	CATGPGTTDSYGYTF
TRBV28	TRBJ1-1	CASSPPRGPSTEAFF
TRBV2	TRBJ1-2	CASSEDRGYGYTF
TRBV20-1	TRBJ2-7	CSARWVAGGYEQYF
TRBV15	TRBJ1-1	CATSRDPFRDRMKAFF
TRBV6-1	TRBJ2-7	CASSDFLTAPYEQYF
TRBV6-2/TRBV6-3	TRBJ1-5	CASRSTHATGNQPQHF
TRBV28	TRBJ2-7	CASSLKGLVITYEQYF
TRBV2	TRBJ2-2	CACAGDPMNTGELFF
TRBV4-3	TRBJ2-2	CASSPAAGGSTGELFF
TRBV24-1	TRBJ2-3	CATSGASFGADTQYF